Below are 28 T cell receptor beta chains sequenced from a single sample in a study of vaccination effects on CD4 cells after COVID-19. Data came from immunoSEQ multiplex PCR; TCRdb stores just in-frame clones and leaves some out. The table shows tens of thousands of clones, with about 80% occurring only once. These receptors lack a known antigen. Antigen-specific CD4+ T cell clonotypes were called by their expansion after viral peptide-pool culture in ViraFEST. The culture ran for roughly ten days before CD4+ T cells were isolated. Each participant was given two doses of one vaccine (BNT162b2 or mRNA-1273). The sample was CD4+ T cells from PBMCs cultured with HCoV-229E spike peptides, taken after COVID-19 vaccination. These receptors came from a human donor who received a COVID-19 vaccine.

The table lists this clone with a count of one. The chain uses TRBV5-1 and TRBJ2-1; 9 positions agree with TRBD1. The CDR3 spans 16 residues. The V segment lost 4 bases and the J segment 3 bases; nucleotides outside the gene matches: 8. CDR1 and CDR2 (germline): SGHRS, YFSETQ. Here the CDR3 reads CASSIAGTGYYNEQFF. The CDR3 DNA follows: TGCGCCAGCAGCATAGCCGGGACAGGGTACTACAATGAGCAGTTCTTC.

This chain joins TRBV19 and TRBJ1-1; tentatively, D is TRBD1 (5 bases). This CDR3 has 14 amino acids. The V end was cut by 4 bases, the J end by 3 bases, with 12 bases between. Looked up from germline, CDR1 is LNHDA and CDR2 is SQIVND (reference sequence). The CDR3 is CASSTGDRDTEAFF. In DNA, the CDR3 is TGTGCCAGTAGTACCGGGGACCGGGACACTGAAGCTTTCTTT.

The V and J genes are TRBV5-1 and TRBJ1-4; no reliable D call. CDR1 and CDR2 (germline): SGHRS, YFSETQ. V was clipped by 1 base and J by 6 bases, with 13 bases between them. The CDR3 is 15 residues long. The CDR3 reads CASSLSRRSDEKLFF. DNA of the CDR3: TGCGCCAGCAGCTTGTCGAGGCGATCGGATGAAAAACTGTTTTTT.

J is TRBJ2-4 and V is TRBV4-2, with 10 nucleotides matching TRBD1. The CDR3 length is 16 residues. Looked up from germline, CDR1 is LGHNA and CDR2 is YNFKEQ. V lost 0 bases and J lost 6; bases outside the gene matches: 5. CDR3 DNA sequence: TGTGCCAGCAGCCAAGATGGGGGACAGGGGCCAAACATTCAGTACTTC. Protein product: CASSQDGGQGPNIQYF.

This chain's CDR3 is CASSPRTGDNSGNTIYF. CDR3 bases: TGTGCCAGCTCACCAAGAACAGGGGATAACTCTGGAAACACCATATATTTT. The chain links TRBV18 to TRBJ1-3; 7 bases map to TRBD1. V lost 2 bases to trimming and J lost 0 bases; unmatched junction nucleotides: 7. Germline V CDR1 and CDR2: KGHSH, LQKENI. This CDR3 region has 17 residues.

The V and J genes are TRBV5-1 and TRBJ2-5, with a weak D call TRBD2 (7 bases). Trimming stripped 0 bases from V and 0 bases from J, with 12 bases between. The CDR3 sequence is 16 residues long. The germline CDR1 and CDR2 sequences are SGHRS and YFSETQ. The CDR3 region has the DNA TGCGCCAGCAGCTTGGTTCGGGGGGCTGACCAAGAGACCCAGTACTTC. Its translation: CASSLVRGADQETQYF.

This chain joins TRBV5-6 and TRBJ1-2, with a possible D match to TRBD1 (6 bases). V gave up 3 bases and J gave up 2 bases, with 8 bases separating them. This CDR3 spans 13 amino acids. The germline gives CDR1 SGHDT, CDR2 YYEEEE. CDR3 residues: CASSWDKNYGYTF. The DNA for the CDR3 is TGTGCCAGCAGCTGGGACAAGAACTATGGCTACACCTTC.

This chain joins TRBV5-1 and TRBJ1-2; possibly TRBD1 for D (6 bases). The V and J ends lost 0 bases and 5 bases respectively, with 17 bases between them. This CDR3 is built from 16 residues. Germline V CDR1 and CDR2: SGHRS, YFSETQ. CDR3: CASSLVPPGQGYGYTF. CDR3 nucleotide sequence: TGCGCCAGCAGCTTGGTCCCCCCGGGGCAGGGGTATGGCTACACCTTC. Supplemented by reference TRBV5-1 and TRBJ1-2, the full variable domain reads KAGVTQTPRYLIKTRGQQVTLSCSPISGHRSVSWYQQTPGQGLQFLFEYFSETQRNKGNFPGRFSGRQFSNSRSEMNVSTLELGDSALYLCASSLVPPGQGYGYTFGSGTRLTVV.

This clone was recorded a few times. V gene TRBV29-1 combines with J gene TRBJ1-3, with 10 nucleotides matching TRBD1. V shed 5 bases and J 8 bases; nucleotides not matched to a gene: 6. This CDR3 region has 13 residues. Germline V gene data show CDR1 as SQVTM and CDR2 as ANQGSEA. This chain's CDR3 is CSVRQGAWDTIYF. In DNA form, the CDR3 reads TGCAGCGTTCGACAGGGGGCGTGGGACACCATATATTTT.

The chain uses TRBV7-2 and TRBJ1-5; D remains ambiguous. The CDR3 contains 14 residues. V shed 5 bases and J shed 7 bases, with 15 bases lying between them. CDR1 and CDR2 from the germline V gene are SGHTA and FQGNSA. The CDR3 coding sequence is TGTGCCAGCAGCACAAGCCTGGCGGGGCAGCCCCAGCATTTT. Its protein product is CASSTSLAGQPQHF.

CDR3 region: CASSQRGGAQYF. Here the CDR3 DNA reads TGTGCCAGCAGCCAGCGAGGCGGGGCGCAGTATTTT. The V call is TRBV3-1 (or the pseudogene TRBV3-2), the J call TRBJ2-3; tentatively, D is TRBD2 (6 bases). This CDR3 spans 12 amino acids. The germline CDR1 and CDR2 sequences are LGHDT and YNNKEL (reference sequence). Between the trimmed V and J ends, which lost 3 bases and 10 bases, there was a span of 11 bases.

V is TRBV7-2 and J is TRBJ1-4; 10 bases agree with TRBD1. CDR3 size: 14 residues. Trimming at V came to 4 bases and at J to 4 bases, leaving 0 bases not matched to a gene. In germline, CDR1 is SGHTA, CDR2 FQGNSA. The CDR3, as DNA: TGTGCCAGCAGCTGGGACAGGGGTAATGAAAAACTGTTTTTT. It yields the protein CASSWDRGNEKLFF.

The chain carries TRBV7-9 and TRBJ2-2; TRBD2 matches 9 bases. The CDR3 consists of 16 residues. V lost 5 bases and J lost 4; bases outside the gene matches: 8. Germline V CDR1 and CDR2: SEHNR, FQNEAQ (reference sequence). In nucleotides, the CDR3 is TGTGCCAGCAGCCCGTTGCGGGGGGGCCCCACCGGGGAGCTGTTTTTT. Protein sequence: CASSPLRGGPTGELFF.

This sequence joins TRBV24-1 and TRBJ2-1; D perhaps matches TRBD2 (6 bases). Germline CDR1 and CDR2: KGHDR and SFDVKD. V lost 5 bases and J 10 bases, leaving 8 bases between the germline ends. CDR3 length: 11 residues. The CDR3 bases are TGTGCCACCAGTGGTGGGAGGGAGCAGTTCTTC. Its protein is CATSGGREQFF.

The rearrangement links TRBV6-5 to TRBJ2-3; D is uncertain. The CDR3 has 14 amino acids. Germline V CDR1 and CDR2: MNHEY, SVGAGI. V was pared by 6 bases and J by 2 bases, with 12 bases between. CDR3 loop: CASSHRRSTDTQYF. Written as DNA, the CDR3 is TGTGCCAGCAGCCACAGACGCTCCACAGATACGCAGTATTTT.

The CDR3 loop is CASSWRGETQYF. DNA for the CDR3: TGTGCCAGCAGTTGGAGGGGAGAGACCCAGTACTTC. The chain couples TRBV6-6 to TRBJ2-5; perhaps TRBD2 as D (6 bases). Trimming left V 4 bases short and J 4 bases short, with 7 bases between. This CDR3 is built from 12 residues. Germline values: CDR1 MNHNY, CDR2 SVGAGI (reference sequence).

This clone came up once. The genes are TRBV5-6 and TRBJ2-6, with a weak D call TRBD1 (5 bases). Per germline, CDR1 SGHDT and CDR2 YYEEEE. This CDR3 region has 17 residues. V was shortened by 6 bases and J by 2 bases, with 18 bases between the two germline ends. CDR3 sequence (DNA): TGTGCCAGCAACTTCCGGCCCTTCAGGGCTGGGGCCAACGTCCTGACTTTC. Amino acids: CASNFRPFRAGANVLTF.

This clone showed up just once. The rearrangement uses TRBV15 and TRBJ1-5, with D unclear. Germline lookup yields CDR1 LNHNV and CDR2 YYDKDF (reference sequence). With 0 bases removed from V and 3 bases from J, the gap between germline ends came to 15 bases. CDR3 length equals 17 residues. Here the CDR3 DNA reads TGTGCCACCAGCAGAGAGTCAGATTACTACCTCAATCAGCCCCAGCATTTT. This codes for CATSRESDYYLNQPQHF.

The rearrangement links TRBV24-1 to TRBJ2-1; D is tentatively TRBD1 or TRBD2 (6 bases each). CDR1 and CDR2 (germline): KGHDR, SFDVKD. The CDR3 length is 15 residues. V was clipped by 4 bases and J by 8 bases, with 17 bases between them. The CDR3 is CATSEGGHVRDEQFF. The CDR3 coding sequence is TGTGCCACCAGTGAAGGGGGGCACGTACGGGATGAGCAGTTCTTC.

The chain links TRBV5-1 to TRBJ2-1; D remains ambiguous. The V end lost 2 bases, the J end lost 5 bases, and 8 bases lay between the germline ends. CDR3 size: 13 residues. Germline-derived CDR1 and CDR2 are SGHRS and YFSETQ. CDR3 in amino acids: CASSLGQDNEQFF. DNA for the CDR3: TGCGCCAGCAGCTTAGGCCAGGACAATGAGCAGTTCTTC.

The chain recombines TRBV29-1 with TRBJ2-7; 7 bases are shared with TRBD1. This CDR3 is 11 amino acids long. Germline loops: CDR1 SQVTM, CDR2 ANQGSEA. Trimming removed 5 bases from V and 3 bases from J; junction bases left unmatched: 1. The CDR3 protein is CSVWTGYEQYV. The DNA of the CDR3 is TGCAGCGTTTGGACAGGCTACGAGCAGTACGTC.

The chain links TRBV5-6 to TRBJ2-3; 9 nucleotides line up with TRBD1. The CDR3 totals 17 residues. The germline gives CDR1 SGHDT, CDR2 YYEEEE. V was clipped by 4 bases and J by 6 bases; unmatched bases: 15. CDR3 loop: CASSLTLGDRDEDTQYF. CDR3 nucleotide sequence: TGTGCCAGCAGCCTAACCCTCGGGGACAGGGATGAGGATACGCAGTATTTT.

This chain links TRBV21-1 with TRBJ1-5. TRBV21-1 is a recognized pseudogene. The CDR3 totals 15 residues. This chain's CDR3 is CASSSRGTYNQPQHF. CDR3 in DNA: TGTGCCAGCAGTTCCCGGGGGACTTACAATCAGCCCCAGCATTTT.

As to this clone: Germline and junction disagree at one end, which may indicate a read error. The CDR3 here is CASSLIAAGSNF. The CDR3 DNA is TGTGCCAGCAGCTTAATTGCTGCGGGGTCCAACTTC. The chain is built from TRBV7-9 and TRBJ1-2; D uncertain. The CDR3 runs to 12 residues. CDR1 and CDR2 (germline): SEHNR, FQNEAQ (reference sequence).

The V and J genes are TRBV19 and TRBJ2-1; possible D gene TRBD1, 7 bases. Looked up from germline, CDR1 is LNHDA and CDR2 is SQIVND (reference sequence). Trimming removed 5 bases from V and 9 bases from J, with 14 bases in between. The CDR3 is 13 amino acids. CDR3 nucleotides: TGTGCCAGTAGTGACAGGGACTGGGGTGAGCAGTTCTTC. Translating gives CASSDRDWGEQFF.

The DNA of the CDR3 is TGTGCCAGCAGCGTAGGTCCGAACACCGGGGAGCTGTTTTTT. This sequence encodes CASSVGPNTGELFF. V and J are TRBV9 and TRBJ2-2; D call uncertain. The CDR3 loop spans 14 amino acids. The V gene's germline CDR1 is SGDLS and CDR2 YYNGEE. V lost 0 bases to trimming and J lost 0 bases, with 3 bases between them.

This sequence joins TRBV5-6 and TRBJ2-7; D is uncertain. V shed 2 bases and J shed 3 bases, with 6 bases lying between them. CDR1 is SGHDT and CDR2 is YYEEEE in the germline V gene. There are 12 residues in the CDR3. CDR3 amino acids: CASSLRYYEQYV. The CDR3 DNA reads TGTGCCAGCAGCTTAAGGTACTACGAGCAGTACGTC.

The chain employs TRBV18 and TRBJ1-1; D may be TRBD1 (5 bases). The germline V and J ends were trimmed by 4 bases and 1 base, with 13 bases remaining between them. The CDR3 totals 15 residues. Per the germline V gene, CDR1 is KGHSH and CDR2 is LQKENI. This CDR3 reads CASSLGTGRNTEAFF. CDR3 bases: TGTGCCAGCTCACTTGGGACGGGGAGGAACACTGAAGCTTTCTTT.